Sequencing of this T cell receptor (beta chain) was carried out in a study of T-cell memory formation after mild COVID-19. This clonotype was picked up a small number of times. CDR1 and CDR2 from the germline V gene are MNHNS and SASEGT. The CDR3 is 13 residues long. V was clipped by 1 base and J by 7 bases, with 10 bases between them. Via MiXCR, TCRdb re-called the 5' RACE reads, giving one row per CDR3 protein. The table lists 500,000 to 550,000 distinct CDR3 sequences, around 21% of them singletons. The sample taken for sequencing was PBMCs or a T cell subset sorted from them (not recorded which). The chain recombines TRBV6-1 with TRBJ1-1; D gene unclear. This TCR was recovered from an adult woman who had mild COVID-19 (a few samples of this study predate the infection). Cell type and time point are not known. The CDR3 protein is CASSEEYRVEAFF. DNA of the CDR3: TGTGCCAGCAGTGAAGAGTACCGCGTTGAAGCTTTCTTT.